The 15 T cell receptor beta chains below were found in one sample sequenced in a study of regulatory T cells in long-lasting Graves disease. Indicated time point: persistent/refractory GD, antithyroid drugs over 5 years with positive TRAb. From RNA extracted from PBMCs, the TCR library was made. Library construction for TCR beta used iRepertoire HTBI primers and Arm-PCR of CDR3 regions. TCRdb passed the multiplex PCR reads through MiXCR, listing each CDR3 protein once. The sample has 700,000 or so distinct CDR3 sequences, approximately 31% seen once; the top ten hold around 42%. Sequences were derived from peripheral blood mononuclear cells (PBMCs), sampled when the disease was refractory, from a patient treated with antithyroid drugs. These receptors were collected from a female donor with Graves disease.

This clonotype was recorded only once. The chain joins TRBV20-1 to TRBJ1-4; tentative D call: TRBD1 (5 bases). The CDR3 extends over 12 amino acids. Germline CDR1 and CDR2: DFQATT and SNEGSKA (reference sequence). The germline V and J ends were trimmed by 2 bases and 12 bases, with 13 bases remaining between them. This chain's CDR3 is CSARREWGELFF. Here the CDR3 DNA reads TGCAGTGCTAGACGAGAGTGGGGGGAACTGTTTTTT.

This clonotype was seen ten or more times. This CDR3 is CASSPRAASSYEQYF. For the CDR3, the DNA is TGTGCCAGCAGTCCTAGGGCAGCCAGCTCCTACGAGCAGTACTTC. V and J are TRBV28 and TRBJ2-7; unclear D gene. Germline V gene data show CDR1 as MDHEN and CDR2 as SYDVKM. CDR3 length: 15 amino acids. The V and J ends lost 5 bases and 0 bases respectively, with 14 bases between them.

This clonotype came up many times. The gene calls are TRBV29-1 and TRBJ1-2; 11 nucleotides align to TRBD1. Germline trimming cut 5 bases from V and 5 bases from J; bases unmatched to any gene: 4. The germline CDR1 and CDR2 sequences are SQVTM and ANQGSEA. There are 13 residues in the CDR3. Written as DNA, the CDR3 is TGCAGCGTTCGGACAGGGGGCTCGTATGGCTACACCTTC. This sequence encodes CSVRTGGSYGYTF.

This clonotype was detected only a few times. The chain is built from TRBV5-1 and TRBJ1-1; no reliable D call. The CDR3 is made up of 14 amino acids. V was pared by 0 bases and J by 4 bases, with 10 bases between. Germline CDR1 SGHRS, CDR2 YFSETQ. CDR3 region: CASSLGLRGTEAFF. The CDR3 DNA reads TGCGCCAGCAGCTTGGGTCTTCGAGGCACTGAAGCTTTCTTT.

This clonotype was seen only a few times. The chain combines TRBV12-5 with TRBJ2-2; maybe TRBD1 (6 bases). Trimming took 0 bases from V and 4 from J, leaving 9 bases between them. The CDR3 spans 15 residues. Germline V CDR1 and CDR2: LGHNT, FRNRAP. CDR3 sequence reads: CASGLVQGATGELFF. CDR3 sequence (DNA): TGTGCTAGTGGTTTGGTACAGGGCGCCACCGGGGAGCTGTTTTTT.

This chain uses TRBV28 with TRBJ2-7; 7 bases match TRBD2. Germline assignment: CDR1 MDHEN and CDR2 SYDVKM. This CDR3 has 16 amino acids. J was trimmed by 1 base and V by 2 bases; bases with no gene match: 8. DNA for the CDR3: TGTGCCAGCAGTTTACCCCTTTGGGAGGGATCCTACGAGCAGTACTTC. This gives the protein CASSLPLWEGSYEQYF.

There are a few counts of this clonotype. V is TRBV12-3 or TRBV12-4 and J is TRBJ2-7; 10 nucleotides line up with TRBD2. The CDR3 runs 14 residues. V was pared by 5 bases and J by 0 bases, with 1 base of the junction left unmatched. The CDR3 sequence: CASSTSGNSYEQYF. CDR3 nucleotides: TGTGCCAGCAGTACTAGCGGGAACTCCTACGAGCAGTACTTC.

In its sample, this clonotype was seen many times. The V call is TRBV12-3 or TRBV12-4, the J call TRBJ2-2; D might be TRBD1 or TRBD2, each matching 5 bases. V was clipped by 6 bases and J by 0 bases, with 11 bases between them. This CDR3 spans 15 amino acids. The CDR3 DNA is TGTGCCAGCAGACCGGGACGTTCGAACACCGGGGAGCTGTTTTTT. Its protein is CASRPGRSNTGELFF.

This chain connects TRBV30 to TRBJ1-3; no definite D call. The CDR3 totals 13 residues. From germline, CDR1 is GTSNPN and CDR2 SVGIG (reference sequence). Trimming took 5 bases from V and 2 from J, leaving 10 bases between them. The CDR3 DNA follows: TGTGCCTGGTCTACCCAGGCTGGAAACACCATATATTTT. Translation: CAWSTQAGNTIYF.

This clonotype has only a few counts. The chain links TRBV20-1 to TRBJ2-5, with 14 bases identical to TRBD2. CDR3 length: 16 amino acids. The J segment lost 5 bases and the V segment lost 7 bases, leaving 12 bases of the junction unmatched. From germline, CDR1 is DFQATT and CDR2 SNEGSKA (reference sequence). The CDR3 DNA sequence: TGCAGTGTAGCTCCGGGACTAGCGGGAGTAGGGGAGACCCAGTACTTC. As protein: CSVAPGLAGVGETQYF.

The V gene is TRBV12-3 or TRBV12-4, the J gene TRBJ1-6, with D unresolved. The ends were cut back, 2 bases at V and 7 bases at J, with 9 bases in the middle. The CDR3 loop spans 14 amino acids. The CDR3 is CASSLKGWNSPLHF. The CDR3 DNA follows: TGTGCCAGCAGTTTAAAGGGATGGAATTCACCCCTCCACTTT.

This clonotype came up once. The V and J genes are TRBV6-1 and TRBJ2-5; a possible D gene is TRBD2 (5 bases). This CDR3 contains 20 residues. Trimming shortened V by 6 bases and J by 2 bases, and 31 bases separated the two germline ends. Germline V gene data show CDR1 as MNHNS and CDR2 as SASEGT. CDR3 residues: CASSPAGGWGNRKRQETQYF. In DNA, the CDR3 is TGTGCCAGCAGCCCGGCGGGTGGGTGGGGAAATAGGAAGCGGCAAGAGACCCAGTACTTC.

This clonotype was seen more than once but under ten times. The rearrangement links TRBV20-1 to TRBJ1-5; 9 nucleotides agree with TRBD1. From germline, CDR1 is DFQATT and CDR2 SNEGSKA (reference sequence). Trimming at V came to 6 bases and at J to 4 bases, leaving 13 bases not matched to a gene. The CDR3 covers 16 residues. The CDR3 reads CSATGQGIGVNQPQHF. CDR3 in DNA: TGCAGTGCCACTGGACAGGGGATCGGGGTGAATCAGCCCCAGCATTTT.

V and J are TRBV14 and TRBJ2-7; D could derive from TRBD1 or TRBD2 (5 bases each). The germline V gene encodes CDR1 SGHDN and CDR2 FVKESK. V lost 2 bases and J lost 3, with 20 bases in between. The CDR3 contains 17 residues. The CDR3 region has the DNA TGTGCCAGCAGCCAACAAGGCCTATCCGGGGCCTTCTACGAGCAGTACTTC. It codes for CASSQQGLSGAFYEQYF.

This clonotype was detected once. CDR3 nucleotide sequence: TGTGCCAGCAGCCAAGCTCTTCCCTGGGGACTAGCGACAACCGGGGAGCTGTTTTTT. Its translation is CASSQALPWGLATTGELFF. The chain recombines TRBV14 with TRBJ2-2; 10 bases agree with TRBD2. The CDR3 has 19 residues. Germline CDR1 is SGHDN and CDR2 is FVKESK. V was pared by 1 base and J by 5 bases, with 13 bases of the junction left unmatched.